This T cell receptor (beta chain) was recorded in a study of cytomegalovirus exposure and HLA in healthy donors. Study-wide results and limits: DRB1 had the most TCR associations and HLA-C the fewest, a later analysis found, with rates varying by HLA locus. Presence/absence analyses assumed roughly uniform sequencing depth across donors.

As regards this clone: The antigen is undetermined.

Vbeta (60) and Jbeta (13) primers were used in the PCR. Only in-frame clones appear in the TCRdb table, and some are missing; sequencing was by immunoSEQ multiplex PCR. The table lists roughly 43,000 clones. With V trimmed by 5 bases and J by 4 bases, 13 bases remained unmatched. This CDR3 spans 16 amino acids. Germline V gene lookup returns CDR1 SGHTA and CDR2 FQGNSA. This chain connects TRBV7-2 to TRBJ1-2; 7 nucleotides line up with TRBD1. Sequencing was done on a sample of PBMCs. The sequence was collected from a woman aged 40 to 50 in good health and CMV-seronegative. CDR3 DNA sequence: TGTGCCAGCAGCATCCGCACAGCGCCAGGGGGCTATGGCTACACCTTC. Translated: CASSIRTAPGGYGYTF.